This entry lists 28 T cell receptor beta chains sequenced from one sample in a study of OX40 agonist ivuxolimab in advanced cancers. Assay: immunoSEQ multiplex PCR; the TCRdb copy retains only in-frame clones and omits some. Among some 60,000 clones listed, approximately 93% were seen once. Sequenced material: CD4+ or CD8+ T cells sorted from blood, taken in a trial of the OX40 agonist ivuxolimab. These receptors were obtained from an adult with an advanced solid tumor such as melanoma, head and neck, liver or kidney cancer.

V is TRBV11-2 and J is TRBJ2-7; D is possibly TRBD1 (5 bases). Germline loops: CDR1 SGHAT, CDR2 FQNNGV. The CDR3 has 12 residues. The V and J ends lost 4 bases and 9 bases respectively, with 13 bases between them. The CDR3 protein is CASSSGLPGQYF. The CDR3 nucleotides read TGTGCCAGCAGCTCAGGGCTACCTGGGCAGTACTTC.

V gene TRBV9 combines with J gene TRBJ1-2, with TRBD1 matching over 10 bases. The junction had 9 bases not matched to a gene; V was cut back by 4 bases and J by 3 bases. CDR1 is SGDLS, CDR2 YYNGEE, per germline. This CDR3 has 16 residues. The CDR3 spells CASSLAGTGVDYGYTF. DNA of the CDR3: TGTGCCAGCAGCCTTGCCGGGACAGGGGTGGACTATGGCTACACCTTC.

The V gene is TRBV5-1, the J gene TRBJ2-1, with TRBD2 matching 13 bases. Germline CDR1 and CDR2: SGHRS and YFSETQ. V was pared by 4 bases and J by 10 bases, with 8 bases of the junction left unmatched. This CDR3 contains 15 residues. CDR3 loop: CASSITSGGAGEQFF. Written as DNA, the CDR3 is TGCGCCAGCAGCATCACTAGCGGGGGGGCTGGCGAGCAGTTCTTC.

The V gene is TRBV27, the J gene TRBJ2-5; D gene unclear. The CDR3 runs to 14 residues. V shed 6 bases and J shed 5 bases, with 16 bases lying between them. CDR1 is MNHEY and CDR2 is SMNVEV in the germline V gene (reference sequence). CDR3 loop: CASSRAGPWETQYF. In nucleotides, the CDR3 is TGTGCCAGCAGCCGTGCAGGCCCCTGGGAGACCCAGTACTTC.

This CDR3 is CASSFSLGTGEIEQYF. In DNA form, the CDR3 reads TGTGCCAGCAGCTTTAGCCTCGGGACAGGGGAAATCGAGCAGTACTTC. The chain recombines TRBV5-6 with TRBJ2-7, with 10 bases lining up with TRBD1. The CDR3 runs to 16 residues. Looked up from germline, CDR1 is SGHDT and CDR2 is YYEEEE. The J segment lost 6 bases and the V segment lost 2 bases, leaving 11 bases of the junction unmatched.

This chain uses TRBV27 with TRBJ2-7; 7 bases match TRBD2. Germline V CDR1 and CDR2: MNHEY, SMNVEV (reference sequence). Germline trimming cut 6 bases from V and 4 bases from J; bases unmatched to any gene: 3. The CDR3 spans 12 residues. For the CDR3, the DNA is TGTGCCAGCAGGGCGGGAGCTTACGAGCAGTACTTC. It yields the protein CASRAGAYEQYF.

The genes are TRBV23-1 and TRBJ1-6; 9 positions agree with TRBD1. TRBV23-1 is annotated as an ORF whose role is uncertain. This CDR3 is 16 amino acids long. V trimming: 6 bases; J trimming: 6 bases; junction bases outside the gene matches: 9. CDR3 in amino acids: CASSLGTGFCNSPLHF. CDR3 DNA sequence: TGCGCCAGCAGCCTGGGGACAGGGTTTTGTAATTCACCCCTCCACTTT.

The CDR3 DNA follows: TGTGCCAGCAGTCCGTGGACAGGTCCAGGTGAAAAACTGTTTTTT. Its protein product is CASSPWTGPGEKLFF. The chain employs TRBV27 and TRBJ1-4, with 7 bases identical to TRBD1. This CDR3 comprises 15 residues. V dropped 5 bases and J dropped 7; count of bases not matched to a gene: 10. Germline lookup yields CDR1 MNHEY and CDR2 SMNVEV (reference sequence). Full variable domain (rest looked up from reference TRBV27 and TRBJ1-4): EAQVTQNPRYLITVTGKKLTVTCSQNMNHEYMSWYRQDPGLGLRQIYYSMNVEVTDKGDVPEGYKVSRKEKRNFPLILESPSPNQTSLYFCASSPWTGPGEKLFFGSGTQLSVL.

The CDR3 reads CASSVTHAYEQYF. The CDR3 coding sequence is TGTGCCAGTAGTGTGACACACGCCTACGAGCAGTACTTC. This sequence joins TRBV19 and TRBJ2-7; D remains unclear. Per the germline V gene, CDR1 is LNHDA and CDR2 is SQIVND (reference sequence). The germline V and J ends were trimmed by 5 bases and 2 bases, with 10 bases remaining between them. This CDR3 has 13 residues.

This clone was observed a single time. The gene calls are TRBV19 and TRBJ2-4; D gene uncertain. With 1 base removed from V and 6 bases from J, the gap between germline ends came to 10 bases. Per the germline V gene, CDR1 is LNHDA and CDR2 is SQIVND (reference sequence). The length of the CDR3 is 14 residues. The CDR3 protein is CASSIVTVTNIQYF. The CDR3 DNA sequence: TGTGCCAGTAGTATAGTTACCGTTACAAACATTCAGTACTTC. Filled out from reference TRBV19 and TRBJ2-4, the complete variable domain reads DGGITQSPKYLFRKEGQNVTLSCEQNLNHDAMYWYRQDPGQGLRLIYYSQIVNDFQKGDIAEGYSVSREKKESFPLTVTSAQKNPTAFYLCASSIVTVTNIQYFGAGTRLSVL.

This chain links TRBV11-2 with TRBJ2-3; D call uncertain. From germline, CDR1 is SGHAT and CDR2 FQNNGV. CDR3 length equals 11 residues. Deletions cut 5 bases from V and 9 bases from J, with 9 bases between. The DNA of the CDR3 is TGTGCCAGCAGCCCCGATCTCACGCAGTATTTT. Translation gives CASSPDLTQYF. The whole variable domain, filled in from reference TRBV11-2 and TRBJ2-3, reads EAGVAQSPRYKIIEKRQSVAFWCNPISGHATLYWYQQILGQGPKLLIQFQNNGVVDDSQLPKDRFSAERLKGVDSTLKIQPAKLEDSAVYLCASSPDLTQYFGPGTRLTVL.

V and J are TRBV10-2 and TRBJ2-1, with D perhaps assigned TRBD1 or TRBD2 (5 bases each). Germline V gene lookup returns CDR1 WSHSY and CDR2 SAAADI. V lost 4 bases and J 0 bases, leaving 13 bases between the germline ends. The CDR3 runs 16 residues. Here the CDR3 DNA reads TGCGCCAGCAGTGCTGGCCGGGACCTCTCCTACAATGAGCAGTTCTTC. It codes for CASSAGRDLSYNEQFF.

This chain links TRBV7-6 with TRBJ2-7; D is undetermined. This CDR3 comprises 15 residues. Per the germline V gene, CDR1 is SGHVS and CDR2 is FNYEAQ. Trimming removed 0 bases from V and 0 bases from J, with 9 bases in between. CDR3 protein: CASSLAPKGSYEQYF. The DNA for the CDR3 is TGTGCCAGCAGCTTAGCGCCCAAGGGCTCCTACGAGCAGTACTTC. Looking up the rest from reference TRBV7-6 and TRBJ2-7 gives the full variable domain: GAGVSQSPRYKVTKRGQDVALRCDPISGHVSLYWYRQALGQGPEFLTYFNYEAQQDKSGLPNDRFSAERPEGSISTLTIQRTEQRDSAMYRCASSLAPKGSYEQYFGPGTRLTVT.

The rearrangement joins TRBV4-2 to TRBJ2-5; TRBD2 might be the D (5 bases). The CDR3 length is 13 residues. Per the germline V gene, CDR1 is LGHNA and CDR2 is YNFKEQ. The ends were cut back, 3 bases at V and 4 bases at J, with 9 bases in the middle. CDR3 amino acids: CASSQEAPETQYF. In nucleotides, the CDR3 is TGTGCCAGCAGCCAGGAGGCCCCAGAGACCCAGTACTTC.

The gene calls are TRBV11-2 and TRBJ2-7, with 7 positions matching TRBD2. The germline V gene encodes CDR1 SGHAT and CDR2 FQNNGV. The J segment lost 6 bases and the V segment lost 2 bases, leaving 10 bases of the junction unmatched. The CDR3 consists of 15 residues. The CDR3 here is CASSLTGLDPGEQYF. The CDR3 DNA sequence: TGTGCCAGCAGCTTAACCGGACTAGATCCCGGCGAGCAGTACTTC.

The chain combines TRBV9 with TRBJ1-3, with D tentatively TRBD1 (5 bases). The CDR3 extends over 16 amino acids. Germline CDR1 reads SGDLS; CDR2 reads YYNGEE. Trimming left V 3 bases short and J 0 bases short, with 13 bases between. In DNA form, the CDR3 reads TGTGCCAGCAGCGAGGACACAATTTTCTCTGGAAACACCATATATTTT. This gives the protein CASSEDTIFSGNTIYF. Full variable domain (rest looked up from reference TRBV9 and TRBJ1-3): DSGVTQTPKHLITATGQRVTLRCSPRSGDLSVYWYQQSLDQGLQFLIQYYNGEERAKGNILERFSAQQFPDLHSELNLSSLELGDSALYFCASSEDTIFSGNTIYFGEGSWLTVV.

This chain links TRBV10-3 with TRBJ2-3; 10 nucleotides agree with TRBD2. The J segment lost 0 bases and the V segment lost 11 bases, leaving 8 bases of the junction unmatched. The CDR3 is made up of 15 amino acids. Germline V gene data show CDR1 as ENHRY and CDR2 as SYGVKD. In DNA form, the CDR3 reads TGTGCCGGTACTAGCGGGGCCTCTAGCACAGATACGCAGTATTTT. It specifies CAGTSGASSTDTQYF.

This sequence joins TRBV6-1 and TRBJ2-3, with D uncertain. Germline assignment: CDR1 MNHNS and CDR2 SASEGT. The CDR3 totals 14 residues. V gave up 6 bases and J gave up 5 bases, with 15 bases separating them. CDR3 residues: CASSPPVLGDTQYF. The CDR3 DNA reads as TGTGCCAGCAGCCCCCCCGTATTGGGAGATACGCAGTATTTT.

The chain combines TRBV9 with TRBJ2-1; D is undetermined. Per the germline V gene, CDR1 is SGDLS and CDR2 is YYNGEE. The CDR3 has 11 residues. Trimming stripped 0 bases from V and 9 bases from J, with 4 bases between. The chain's CDR3 is CASSVAGEQFF. For the CDR3, the DNA is TGTGCCAGCAGCGTAGCGGGTGAGCAGTTCTTC.

In this sample, this clone turned up a few times. This chain connects TRBV25-1 to TRBJ1-1; 7 nucleotides agree with TRBD1. Germline-derived CDR1 and CDR2 are MGHDK and SYGVNS. The CDR3 is made up of 15 amino acids. Trimming at V came to 3 bases and at J to 5 bases, leaving 9 bases not matched to a gene. The CDR3 DNA reads TGTGCCAGCAGTGAGCAGGGGGGGGGTAGGACTGAAGCTTTCTTT. Translating it yields CASSEQGGGRTEAFF.

The chain has TRBV7-8 and TRBJ2-7; D call uncertain. This CDR3 has 12 residues. V was cut by 0 bases and J by 4 bases, with 4 bases left in between. Germline CDR1 is SGHVS and CDR2 is FQNEAQ. In DNA form, the CDR3 reads TGTGCCAGCAGCTTAGCGCCATACGAGCAGTACTTC. Translated: CASSLAPYEQYF.

This chain joins TRBV13 and TRBJ2-2; 10 bases line up with TRBD1. Germline V lookup: CDR1 PRHDT, CDR2 FYEKMQ (reference sequence). The junction had 5 bases not matched to a gene; V was cut back by 5 bases and J by 5 bases. The CDR3 has 15 residues. The CDR3 here is CASSLRDRGTGELFF. The CDR3 region has the DNA TGTGCCAGCAGCCTCCGGGACAGGGGTACCGGGGAGCTGTTTTTT. The whole variable domain, remainder taken from reference TRBV13 and TRBJ2-2, is AAGVIQSPRHLIKEKRETATLKCYPIPRHDTVYWYQQGPGQDPQFLISFYEKMQSDKGSIPDRFSAQQFSDYHSELNMSSLELGDSALYFCASSLRDRGTGELFFGEGSRLTVL.

The chain has TRBV27 and TRBJ1-4; D may be TRBD1 (5 bases). Germline V gene sequence: CDR1 MNHEY, CDR2 SMNVEV (reference sequence). Deletions cut 4 bases from V and 4 bases from J, with 16 bases between. The CDR3 is made up of 16 amino acids. CDR3: CASSSLRGEFNEKLFF. CDR3 nucleotide sequence: TGTGCCAGCAGTTCGTTGCGGGGGGAATTTAATGAAAAACTGTTTTTT. The full variable domain, rest sourced from reference TRBV27 and TRBJ1-4, is EAQVTQNPRYLITVTGKKLTVTCSQNMNHEYMSWYRQDPGLGLRQIYYSMNVEVTDKGDVPEGYKVSRKEKRNFPLILESPSPNQTSLYFCASSSLRGEFNEKLFFGSGTQLSVL.

This rearrangement joins TRBV6-1 to TRBJ1-1; D unclear. CDR1 is MNHNS, CDR2 SASEGT, per germline. Trimming removed 7 bases at V and 5 bases at J, with 17 bases between. The CDR3 spans 14 residues. In DNA, the CDR3 is TGTGCCAGCACGGTCCCAGGCCTGAGGACTGAAGCTTTCTTT. Protein: CASTVPGLRTEAFF.

The chain combines TRBV7-6 with TRBJ1-1; tentative D call: TRBD1 (6 bases). CDR3 size: 16 residues. The V gene's germline CDR1 is SGHVS and CDR2 FNYEAQ. V lost 5 bases, J lost 0 bases, and 16 bases lay in between. CDR3 DNA: TGTGCCAGCAGCCCTGGCGGGGGGCCCATGAACACTGAAGCTTTCTTT. Translated: CASSPGGGPMNTEAFF.

The CDR3 is CASSLTGGWYEQYF. The CDR3 nucleotides are TGTGCCAGCAGTTTAACAGGGGGCTGGTACGAGCAGTACTTC. V and J are TRBV28 and TRBJ2-7, with TRBD1 matching 9 bases. V dropped 2 bases and J dropped 4; count of bases not matched to a gene: 3. Germline V gene lookup returns CDR1 MDHEN and CDR2 SYDVKM. The CDR3 covers 14 residues.

The V call is TRBV6-5, the J call TRBJ2-7, with 8 positions matching TRBD1. J was trimmed by 3 bases and V by 2 bases; bases with no gene match: 0. This CDR3 spans 13 amino acids. Per germline, CDR1 MNHEY and CDR2 SVGAGI. This CDR3 reads CASSYGTGYEQYF. The CDR3 DNA is TGTGCCAGCAGTTACGGGACAGGCTACGAGCAGTACTTC.

The chain recombines TRBV9 with TRBJ1-5; 7 nucleotides agree with TRBD1. V dropped 4 bases and J dropped 5; count of bases not matched to a gene: 12. Per germline, CDR1 SGDLS and CDR2 YYNGEE. There are 16 residues in the CDR3. CDR3: CASSPGTGEGDQPQHF. DNA of the CDR3: TGTGCCAGCAGCCCGGGAACAGGGGAGGGGGATCAGCCCCAGCATTTT.